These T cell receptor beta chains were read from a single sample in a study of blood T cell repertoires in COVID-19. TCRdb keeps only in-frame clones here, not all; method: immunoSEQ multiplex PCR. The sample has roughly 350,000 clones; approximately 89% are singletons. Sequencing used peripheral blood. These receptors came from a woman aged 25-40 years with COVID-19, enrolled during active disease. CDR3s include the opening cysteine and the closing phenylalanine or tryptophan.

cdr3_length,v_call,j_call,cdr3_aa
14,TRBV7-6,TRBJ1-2,CASSLDGQSYGYTF
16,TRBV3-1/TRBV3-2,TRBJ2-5,CASSQERAGREETQYF
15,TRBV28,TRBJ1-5,CASSLAAGDGQPQHF
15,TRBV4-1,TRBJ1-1,CASSHPNRGGTEAFF
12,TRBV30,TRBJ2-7,CAWTAGGWEQYF
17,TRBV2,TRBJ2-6,CASSTDRGRPGANVLTF
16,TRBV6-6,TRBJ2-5,CASSTSLAGAAETQYF
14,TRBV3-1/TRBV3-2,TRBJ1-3,CASRTGNSGNTIYF
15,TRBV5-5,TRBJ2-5,CASSLRQGRKETQYF
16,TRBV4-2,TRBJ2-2,CASSQEVGTGAGELFF
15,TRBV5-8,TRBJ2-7,CASSLPHRGDYEQYF
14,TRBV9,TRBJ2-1,CASSWRSSYNEQFF
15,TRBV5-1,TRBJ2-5,CASSFQGAAKETQYF
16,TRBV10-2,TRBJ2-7,CASTNPGGSFSYEQYF
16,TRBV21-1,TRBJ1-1,CASSKADTVMNTEAFF
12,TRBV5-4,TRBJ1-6,CASSVDSSPLHF
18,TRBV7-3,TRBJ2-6,CASSLGTGLGGRANVLTF
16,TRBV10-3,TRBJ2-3,CAISGGLAGHADTQYF
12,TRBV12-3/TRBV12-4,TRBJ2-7,CASSLQSYEQYF
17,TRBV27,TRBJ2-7,CASSLRKGQLISYEQYF
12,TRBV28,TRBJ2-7,CASSGGTYEQYF
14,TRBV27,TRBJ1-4,CASSLGRQNEKLFF
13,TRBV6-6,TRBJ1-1,CASSYTGDTEAFF
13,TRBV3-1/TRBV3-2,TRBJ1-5,CASSQNRGQPQHF
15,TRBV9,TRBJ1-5,CASSVGSGGYQPQHF
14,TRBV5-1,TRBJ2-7,CASSFSLSLYEQYF
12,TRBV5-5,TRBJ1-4,CASRATDEKLFF
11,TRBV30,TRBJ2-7,CAWGRYYEQYF
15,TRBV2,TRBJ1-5,CASRSRDSGNQPQHF
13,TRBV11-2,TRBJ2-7,CASSLSRSAGGSF
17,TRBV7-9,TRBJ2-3,CASSSPLSRLAGGTQYF
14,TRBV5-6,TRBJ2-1,CASSKTGTYNEQFF
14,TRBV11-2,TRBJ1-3,CASSPRGERNTIYF
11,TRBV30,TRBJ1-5,CAWRMTGDQHF
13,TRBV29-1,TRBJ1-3,CSVLVTSGNTIYF